The 32 T cell receptor beta chains below come from one sample, sequenced in a study of T-cell memory formation after mild COVID-19. TCRdb independently ran MiXCR on the 5' RACE reads; one entry per CDR3 protein. The data show roughly 350,000 distinct CDR3 sequences, under 25% seen once. The sequencing input was PBMCs or a T cell subset sorted from them (not recorded which). The receptors shown here come from an adult woman who had mild COVID-19 (a few samples of this study predate the infection). Cell type and time point are not known.

The V gene is TRBV2, the J gene TRBJ2-5; D not certain. Trimming cost V 4 bases and J 3 bases, with 9 bases left between them. The CDR3 consists of 13 residues. CDR1 is SNHLY and CDR2 is FYNNEI in the germline V gene. CDR3: CASSVRLEETQYF. As DNA, the CDR3 is TGTGCCAGCAGTGTGAGACTCGAAGAGACCCAGTACTTC.

In its sample, this clonotype was seen once. The V gene is TRBV12-3 or TRBV12-4, the J gene TRBJ2-1, with D tentatively TRBD1 (6 bases). CDR3 size: 13 residues. V shed 6 bases and J shed 6 bases, with 12 bases lying between them. The CDR3 DNA reads as TGTGCCAGCAGCCGACAGGCCCTCAATGAGCAGTTCTTC. Its protein is CASSRQALNEQFF.

V and J are TRBV20-1 and TRBJ2-4, with a weak D call TRBD1 (7 bases). The V gene's germline CDR1 is DFQATT and CDR2 SNEGSKA (reference sequence). The CDR3 loop spans 17 amino acids. V was pared by 0 bases and J by 0 bases, with 15 bases between. DNA for the CDR3: TGCAGTGCTAGAGAGGCAGGGGGGACCCTAGCCAAAAACATTCAGTACTTC. Amino acid sequence: CSAREAGGTLAKNIQYF.

This clonotype was seen a handful of times. The rearrangement uses TRBV7-9 and TRBJ2-7; no definite D call. V lost 3 bases to trimming and J lost 6 bases, with 12 bases between them. The CDR3 is made up of 13 amino acids. Germline lookup yields CDR1 SEHNR and CDR2 FQNEAQ (reference sequence). CDR3 loop: CASSFPRRSEQYF. DNA for the CDR3: TGTGCCAGCAGCTTCCCCAGGCGGAGCGAGCAGTACTTC.

This clonotype has a handful of counts. The V call is TRBV5-1, the J call TRBJ1-1; TRBD1 is a possible D gene (5 bases). Germline V gives CDR1 SGHRS, CDR2 YFSETQ. The CDR3 has 18 residues. V was cut by 1 base and J by 5 bases, with 24 bases left in between. CDR3: CASSLPQRGGLRGTEAFF. The CDR3 DNA sequence: TGCGCCAGCAGCTTGCCTCAGAGGGGAGGGCTGAGAGGGACTGAAGCTTTCTTT.

About this clonotype: One junction end does not reproduce the germline sequence, and a read error may be involved. The chain employs TRBV10-3 and TRBJ2-7; D is perhaps TRBD2 (6 bases). Germline-derived CDR1 and CDR2 are ENHRY and SYGVKD. The CDR3 is 12 amino acids. For the CDR3, the DNA is TGTGCCATCAGTGAGTTCACCCGCCCGGGAGACTTC. It codes for CAISEFTRPGDF.

The chain employs TRBV27 and TRBJ1-2; unclear D gene. Trimming took off 6 bases at V and 4 bases at J, with 21 bases between the two ends. The CDR3 loop spans 16 amino acids. The germline V gene has CDR1 MNHEY and CDR2 SMNVEV (reference sequence). The CDR3 reads CASSRIRRARSYGYTF. The CDR3 region has the DNA TGTGCCAGCAGCCGGATCAGGAGGGCACGTAGCTATGGCTACACCTTC.

CDR3 region: CASSDGGPQHF. The CDR3 nucleotides are TGTGCCAGCAGCGACGGGGGGCCCCAGCATTTT. J is TRBJ1-5 and V is TRBV7-3, with D maybe TRBD1 (5 bases). The V gene lost 5 bases and the J gene lost 9 bases, with 8 bases spanning the gap. Per germline, CDR1 SGHTA and CDR2 FQGTGA. CDR3 length: 11 amino acids.

The chain carries TRBV7-9 and TRBJ1-1; TRBD1 might be the D (5 bases). CDR1 and CDR2 (germline): SEHNR, FQNEAQ (reference sequence). Trimming stripped 1 base from V and 2 bases from J, with 11 bases between. The CDR3 totals 15 residues. CDR3 amino acids: CASSLVVGANTEAFF. The CDR3 DNA is TGTGCCAGCAGCTTAGTAGTCGGGGCCAACACTGAAGCTTTCTTT. The full variable domain, its missing parts supplied by reference TRBV7-9 and TRBJ1-1, is DTGVSQNPRHKITKRGQNVTFRCDPISEHNRLYWYRQTLGQGPEFLTYFQNEAQLEKSRLLSDRFSAERPKGSFSTLEIQRTEQGDSAMYLCASSLVVGANTEAFFGQGTRLTVV.

This clonotype showed up just a few times. The V gene is TRBV6-5, the J gene TRBJ1-2; D not certain. Trimming took off 2 bases at V and 8 bases at J, with 18 bases between the two ends. The CDR3 extends over 15 amino acids. Germline V gene data show CDR1 as MNHEY and CDR2 as SVGAGI. The CDR3 reads CASSYGPATARGYTF. The CDR3 DNA is TGTGCCAGCAGTTACGGTCCCGCCACGGCGAGAGGCTACACCTTC.

V is TRBV4-1 and J is TRBJ2-5, with TRBD1 identical over 8 bases. The CDR3 contains 15 residues. The germline CDR1 and CDR2 sequences are MGHRA and YSYEKL. With V trimmed by 2 bases and J by 2 bases, 4 bases remained unmatched. The CDR3 loop reads CASSQYRGRQETQYF. CDR3 sequence (DNA): TGCGCCAGCAGCCAATACAGGGGGAGGCAAGAGACCCAGTACTTC.

This chain joins TRBV14 and TRBJ2-1; 8 nucleotides line up with TRBD1. The ends lost 4 bases at V and 4 bases at J; junction bases unmatched: 3. The CDR3 totals 14 residues. Germline-derived CDR1 and CDR2 are SGHDN and FVKESK. The DNA for the CDR3 is TGTGCCAGCAGCCTCAGGACAGGGTACAATGAGCAGTTCTTC. Translated: CASSLRTGYNEQFF.

This clonotype was observed a few times. The chain joins TRBV29-1 to TRBJ1-1, with 7 bases lining up with TRBD1. V lost 4 bases, J lost 1 base, and 6 bases stayed unmatched. The CDR3 length is 14 residues. Germline V lookup: CDR1 SQVTM, CDR2 ANQGSEA. CDR3 DNA sequence: TGCAGCGTTGGCGGGAACAGGGGGAACACTGAAGCTTTCTTT. It specifies CSVGGNRGNTEAFF.

The J gene is TRBJ1-2, the V gene TRBV20-1, with 8 positions matching TRBD1. CDR1 DFQATT and CDR2 SNEGSKA come from the germline V gene (reference sequence). This CDR3 has 17 amino acids. The J segment lost 4 bases and the V segment lost 3 bases, leaving 16 bases of the junction unmatched. In DNA, the CDR3 is TGCAGTGCTAGTGGCGGGACAGGCCGTTGGGAGGGCTATGGCTACACCTTC. It yields the protein CSASGGTGRWEGYGYTF.

The J gene is TRBJ2-7, the V gene TRBV5-1; a weak D match, TRBD1 (5 bases). The length of the CDR3 is 14 residues. The germline V gene encodes CDR1 SGHRS and CDR2 YFSETQ. V shed 0 bases and J shed 6 bases, with 13 bases lying between them. Here the CDR3 DNA reads TGCGCCAGCAGCTTGGTAACCTCAGGGCTCGAGCAGTACTTC. Protein product: CASSLVTSGLEQYF.

This chain links TRBV12-3 or TRBV12-4 with TRBJ2-5; D may be TRBD1 or TRBD2 (5 bases each). The CDR3 has 13 residues. V was trimmed by 10 bases and J by 5 bases, leaving 17 bases between them. CDR3 nucleotide sequence: TGTGCCACCCAGCCTTACTGGGGGGAGACCCAGTACTTC. This encodes CATQPYWGETQYF.

This chain connects TRBV4-2 to TRBJ2-5; tentatively, D is TRBD2 (5 bases). Per the germline V gene, CDR1 is LGHNA and CDR2 is YNFKEQ. CDR3 length: 13 residues. V was pared by 0 bases and J by 5 bases, with 7 bases between. The CDR3 DNA follows: TGTGCCAGCAGCCAAGAACCGGGGGAGACCCAGTACTTC. Its protein product is CASSQEPGETQYF.

The chain has TRBV29-1 and TRBJ2-2; D might be TRBD2 (6 bases). Trimming left V 0 bases short and J 1 base short, with 9 bases between. Germline V gives CDR1 SQVTM, CDR2 ANQGSEA. The CDR3 covers 15 residues. The CDR3 region is CSVEEEGGNTGELFF. The CDR3 DNA reads TGCAGCGTTGAAGAGGAGGGAGGGAACACCGGGGAGCTGTTTTTT.

This clonotype occurred many times. V is TRBV12-3 or TRBV12-4 and J is TRBJ2-3; D uncertain. V lost 5 bases and J 3 bases, leaving 6 bases between the germline ends. The CDR3 totals 12 residues. CDR3 coding DNA: TGTGCCAGCAGTGTTAATACAGATACGCAGTATTTT. Translated, it gives CASSVNTDTQYF.

This clonotype was seen a few times. This sequence joins TRBV28 and TRBJ2-7; 9 bases line up with TRBD2. Per germline, CDR1 MDHEN and CDR2 SYDVKM. Losses at the gene ends were 10 bases for V and 6 bases for J; bases not matched to a gene: 10. CDR3 size: 13 residues. CDR3 DNA sequence: TGTGCCATAATAGCGGGGGCAGGGGGCGAGCAGTACTTC. This sequence encodes CAIIAGAGGEQYF.

The chain has TRBV12-3 or TRBV12-4 and TRBJ1-4; D ambiguous. V lost 10 bases to trimming and J lost 7 bases, with 16 bases between them. This CDR3 spans 13 amino acids. The CDR3 bases are TGTGCCACGCGACGGATGACGGGTGAAAAACTGTTTTTT. Its translation: CATRRMTGEKLFF.

The gene calls are TRBV6-2 or TRBV6-3 and TRBJ1-5; a weak D match, TRBD1 (6 bases). Trimming took off 5 bases at V and 4 bases at J, with 12 bases between the two ends. Germline CDR1 reads MNHEY; CDR2 reads SVGEGT. This CDR3 contains 14 residues. Written as DNA, the CDR3 is TGTGCCAGCAGTAGTACAGGGATTAATCAGCCCCAGCATTTT. Protein: CASSSTGINQPQHF.

The V call is TRBV6-5, the J call TRBJ2-1; 7 bases align to TRBD1. The germline V gene encodes CDR1 MNHEY and CDR2 SVGAGI. The J segment lost 5 bases and the V segment lost 5 bases, leaving 12 bases of the junction unmatched. The CDR3 sequence is 16 residues long. CDR3 loop: CASSDAGGSRDNEQFF. The DNA of the CDR3 is TGTGCCAGCAGTGACGCAGGGGGAAGTCGGGACAATGAGCAGTTCTTC.

This clonotype has at least ten counts. The V and J genes are TRBV5-5 and TRBJ2-7, with 9 nucleotides matching TRBD1. CDR3 length equals 15 residues. The germline V gene encodes CDR1 SGHKS and CDR2 YYEKEE (reference sequence). Trimming removed 0 bases from V and 2 bases from J; junction bases left unmatched: 3. CDR3: CASSLDGTGTYEQYF. CDR3 nucleotide sequence: TGTGCCAGCAGCTTGGACGGGACAGGGACCTACGAGCAGTACTTC.

The V gene is TRBV20-1, the J gene TRBJ1-6; TRBD1 matches at 9 bases. The CDR3 loop spans 16 amino acids. CDR1 DFQATT and CDR2 SNEGSKA come from the germline V gene (reference sequence). Trimming cost V 0 bases and J 10 bases; bases outside gene matches: 10. CDR3 DNA sequence: TGCAGTGCTAGAGACCGGTGGACAGGGGTAGGATCACCCCTCCACTTT. It translates to CSARDRWTGVGSPLHF.

The chain links TRBV2 to TRBJ2-3, with D possibly being TRBD2 (6 bases). V was pared by 0 bases and J by 12 bases, with 22 bases between. The CDR3 sequence is 16 residues long. CDR1 is SNHLY, CDR2 FYNNEI, per germline. The chain's CDR3 is CASSEAGPRDSVPQYF. The DNA for the CDR3 is TGTGCCAGCAGTGAAGCGGGCCCCCGGGACTCCGTCCCACAGTATTTT.

This clonotype came up a few times. This sequence joins TRBV7-2 and TRBJ2-3, with a possible D match to TRBD1 (6 bases). The CDR3 extends over 15 amino acids. The ends were cut back, 5 bases at V and 2 bases at J, with 14 bases in the middle. Germline CDR1 SGHTA, CDR2 FQGNSA. Here the CDR3 DNA reads TGTGCCAGCAGCCTCCAGGGGTTTTACACAGATACGCAGTATTTT. It specifies CASSLQGFYTDTQYF.

This chain joins TRBV18 and TRBJ2-3; TRBD2 might be the D (5 bases). Per the germline V gene, CDR1 is KGHSH and CDR2 is LQKENI. V was cut by 3 bases and J by 0 bases, with 10 bases left in between. This CDR3 region has 15 residues. CDR3 region: CASSPDYQSTDTQYF. The DNA for the CDR3 is TGTGCCAGCTCACCCGACTACCAGAGCACAGATACGCAGTATTTT.

Details on this clonotype: The conserved phenylalanine or tryptophan is not found at the CDR3 terminus, so this likely reflects a read error. Because the CDR3's place on the DNA is in doubt, the DNA is left out and the CDR3 is given as listed by TCRdb. This chain links TRBV6-2 or TRBV6-3 with TRBJ2-7; the table gives TRBD1 as D, unverified against the DNA. Germline-derived CDR1 and CDR2 are MNHEY and SVGEGT. The CDR3 spans 12 residues, counting both ends. This CDR3 reads CASGDRRTGSII.

CDR3 sequence: CASSLRGGNGYTF. In DNA, the CDR3 is TGTGCCAGCAGTCTCCGAGGCGGCAATGGCTACACCTTC. V and J are TRBV27 and TRBJ1-2; no firm D call. The CDR3 extends over 13 amino acids. In germline, CDR1 is MNHEY, CDR2 SMNVEV (reference sequence). With 5 bases removed from V and 6 bases from J, the gap between germline ends came to 13 bases.

In its sample, this clonotype was seen many times. The chain is built from TRBV7-9 and TRBJ2-7; D unclear. The CDR3 sequence is 12 residues long. Germline loops: CDR1 SEHNR, CDR2 FQNEAQ (reference sequence). Trimming took 2 bases from V and 3 from J, leaving 5 bases between them. The CDR3 coding sequence is TGTGCCAGCAGCTTAACGATCTACGAGCAGTACTTC. Translation: CASSLTIYEQYF.

The chain couples TRBV5-6 to TRBJ1-4, with D possibly matching TRBD1 (6 bases). Germline values: CDR1 SGHDT, CDR2 YYEEEE. The V end lost 0 bases, the J end lost 5 bases, and 14 bases lay between the germline ends. The CDR3 runs 16 residues. The CDR3 DNA reads TGTGCCAGCAGCTTGGACGGGCCTGGACAGAATGAAAAACTGTTTTTT. This encodes CASSLDGPGQNEKLFF.